This T cell receptor (beta chain) originates from a study of CD4 T cell repertoires in COVID-19. Study-wide context: After approximately nine days of IL-2 expansion, CFSE-low cells were relabeled and restimulated with other coronavirus spikes.

These patients had recovered from COVID-19 ranging mild to severe. Looked up from germline, CDR1 is PRHDT and CDR2 is FYEKMQ (reference sequence). The trim removed 2 bases at V and 1 base at J, leaving 17 bases unmatched. This CDR3 contains 20 residues. Study observations and caveats: Between about 6 and 28% of SARS-CoV-2 clonotypes also appeared in SARS-CoV and/or HKU1 spike cultures. Two or all three memory subsets shared several highly expanded SARS-CoV-2-reactive clonotypes.

Clones were sequenced by immunoSEQ multiplex PCR, and TCRdb holds only the in-frame ones, with some missing. The data contain more than 65,000 clones, about four fifths of them singletons. Details on this clone: Its antigen is not known.

This sequence originates from a human donor who had COVID-19. The specimen was CD4+ T cells from peripheral blood, collected after recovery from COVID-19. The chain combines TRBV13 with TRBJ1-1; TRBD1 aligns across 9 bases. This CDR3 is CASSLIFWGGQGKKNTEAFF. CDR3 nucleotides: TGTGCCAGCAGCTTAATTTTTTGGGGAGGACAGGGGAAGAAGAACACTGAAGCTTTCTTT.